These 8 T cell receptor beta chains share one sample of origin, sequenced in a study of response to subunit inactivated influenza vaccine (dated by TCRdb to about 2018). Receptor amplification or capture employed RT-PCR. The sequencer was an Illumina HiSeq 2500. The public reads were run again by TCRdb, first through fastp at Q25 and then through MiXCR, and only productive beta chains were kept. Records with the same CDR3 protein are collapsed into one entry carrying the most frequent genes and DNA. The sample includes under 950,000 distinct CDR3 sequences, with around 21% observed a single time. Roughly 10% of the sample is taken by the ten largest. This specimen consisted of PBMCs from blood, obtained roughly 5 days after vaccination. The source is a man aged 45 to 65 who received an inactivated influenza vaccine. Donor details come from another sample of the same person, matched by shared clones.

This chain connects TRBV4-2 to TRBJ1-2; D not resolved. The V and J ends lost 0 bases and 8 bases respectively, with 16 bases between them. The CDR3 runs 15 residues. Germline assignment: CDR1 LGHNA and CDR2 YNFKEQ. The CDR3 spells CASSQDTGRRQGYTF. CDR3 coding DNA: TGTGCCAGCAGCCAAGATACCGGCAGGCGCCAGGGCTACACCTTC.

The rearrangement joins TRBV7-2 to TRBJ2-7; a possible D gene is TRBD2 (6 bases). This CDR3 is 15 amino acids long. CDR1 SGHTA and CDR2 FQGNSA come from the germline V gene. The ends were cut back, 1 base at V and 0 bases at J, with 10 bases in the middle. CDR3 DNA sequence: TGTGCCAGCAGCTTAGTAGCTAGCGACTCCTACGAGCAGTACTTC. It yields the protein CASSLVASDSYEQYF.

The V and J genes are TRBV10-3 and TRBJ2-1; a possible D gene is TRBD2 (5 bases). The germline CDR1 and CDR2 sequences are ENHRY and SYGVKD. V was clipped by 4 bases and J by 4 bases, with 8 bases between them. This CDR3 is built from 13 residues. DNA of the CDR3: TGTGCCATCAGTGGAGGGCTTTACAATGAGCAGTTCTTC. As protein: CAISGGLYNEQFF.

The chain has TRBV9 and TRBJ1-3; possible D gene TRBD1, 5 bases. This CDR3 region has 16 residues. V dropped 4 bases and J dropped 4 bases, with 18 bases sitting between them. The germline V gene has CDR1 SGDLS and CDR2 YYNGEE. The DNA of the CDR3 is TGTGCCAGCAGCTTATCAGGGAGTTTCGCAGGAAACACCATATATTTT. It specifies CASSLSGSFAGNTIYF.

This clonotype was recorded many times. V gene TRBV18 combines with J gene TRBJ1-1, with D unclear. The CDR3 length is 13 residues. The germline CDR1 and CDR2 sequences are KGHSH and LQKENI. Trimming took off 3 bases at V and 1 base at J, with 6 bases between the two ends. CDR3 residues: CASSPQPNTEAFF. CDR3 DNA sequence: TGTGCCAGCTCACCTCAGCCGAACACTGAAGCTTTCTTT.

This clonotype was seen just once. The CDR3, as DNA: TGCAGCGCCACCCCCGCTAACTCCTACAATGAGCAGTTCTTC. Its translation: CSATPANSYNEQFF. The chain has TRBV29-1 and TRBJ2-1; D is unresolved. The CDR3 sequence is 14 residues long. V was cut by 7 bases and J by 0 bases, with 13 bases left in between. Germline V CDR1 and CDR2: SQVTM, ANQGSEA.

This CDR3 reads CASSPRAMNEKLFF. CDR3 DNA: TGTGCCAGCAGTCCTCGGGCCATGAATGAAAAACTGTTTTTT. The rearrangement uses TRBV2 and TRBJ1-4; D ambiguous. The CDR3 totals 14 residues. Trimming removed 5 bases at V and 5 bases at J, with 12 bases between. Germline CDR1 is SNHLY and CDR2 is FYNNEI.

The table lists this clonotype with many counts. The chain uses TRBV7-9 and TRBJ2-7; D gene unclear. Germline assignment: CDR1 SEHNR and CDR2 FQNEAQ (reference sequence). This CDR3 spans 12 amino acids. The germline V and J ends were trimmed by 4 bases and 0 bases, with 4 bases remaining between them. CDR3: CASSYRSYEQYF. CDR3 nucleotides: TGTGCCAGCAGCTACCGCTCCTACGAGCAGTACTTC.